This T cell receptor beta chain derives from a study of shared clonotypes between healthy human individuals. As concerns this clone: Its target is unknown.

Study-level results: Non-shared clonotypes had lower generation probabilities than those shared by all four donors.

The CDR3 loop spans 15 amino acids. V trimming: 8 bases; J trimming: 5 bases; junction bases outside the gene matches: 12. In germline, CDR1 is SNHLY, CDR2 FYNNEI. This was a deep-level run. Sequencing was performed with immunoSEQ multiplex PCR; in TCRdb, only in-frame clones are kept and a portion is missing. The profile shows 550,000 to 700,000 clones, about three quarters of them singletons. The sample consisted of memory CD4+ T cells sorted from blood. As to subset: CD45RA-negative fraction. V is TRBV2 and J is TRBJ2-1; 7 bases agree with TRBD1. The receptor was derived from a woman in her 30s in good health. The CDR3 coding sequence is TGTGCCAGCTCATTCTCCGGGACAGCCAACAATGAGCAGTTCTTC. Protein sequence: CASSFSGTANNEQFF.